These 8 T cell receptor beta chains came from one sample sequenced in a study of regulatory T cells in long-lasting Graves disease. Regarding time point: newly diagnosed GD, antithyroid drugs for less than 3 months. From RNA extracted from PBMCs, the TCR library was made. Arm-PCR of CDR3 regions and iRepertoire HTBI primers were used to build TCR beta libraries. A single record per CDR3 protein comes from TCRdb applying MiXCR to the multiplex PCR reads. The sample records about 540,000 distinct CDR3 sequences, about 14% being singletons. This sample also belongs to another study, concerning T cells in Graves' hyperthyroidism and ophthalmopathy.

The sample in question was peripheral blood mononuclear cells (PBMCs), obtained at new diagnosis, from a patient treated with antithyroid drugs. All receptors come from a man younger than 45 with Graves disease.

This clonotype has a count of ten or more. The chain employs TRBV11-1 and TRBJ1-2, with D tentatively TRBD1 (6 bases). Germline-derived CDR1 and CDR2 are SGHAT and FQDESV (reference sequence). V was shortened by 4 bases and J by 1 base, with 22 bases between the two germline ends. The CDR3 runs 18 residues. Written as DNA, the CDR3 is TGTGCCAGCAGCTCCTTTGGGGTCGGGACATCAGATAACTATGGCTACACCTTC. Encoded protein: CASSSFGVGTSDNYGYTF.

This clonotype showed up many times. DNA of the CDR3: TGTGCCAGTAGTGCGGAGGTAGCCTACAATGAGCAGTTCTTC. Residues: CASSAEVAYNEQFF. The genes are TRBV19 and TRBJ2-1, with D maybe TRBD2 (5 bases). Trimming pared 5 bases from V and 2 bases from J, leaving 10 bases between. Germline CDR1 and CDR2: LNHDA and SQIVND (reference sequence). The CDR3 is 14 amino acids.

This clonotype was counted only a few times. The chain carries TRBV19 and TRBJ2-6; TRBD1 might be the D (5 bases). The V gene's germline CDR1 is LNHDA and CDR2 SQIVND (reference sequence). V was cut by 4 bases and J by 2 bases, with 21 bases left in between. The CDR3 runs 19 residues. The CDR3 DNA reads as TGTGCCAGTAGTACAACTGGACATTTAGGGAACACTGGGGCCAACGTCCTGACTTTC. Protein sequence: CASSTTGHLGNTGANVLTF.

This clonotype has ten or more counts. This chain uses TRBV10-3 with TRBJ1-1; no clear D. The V end lost 6 bases, the J end lost 1 base, and 15 bases lay between the germline ends. Germline CDR1 ENHRY, CDR2 SYGVKD. The CDR3 runs 15 residues. CDR3 sequence reads: CAIRDSTRGNTEAFF. The CDR3 coding sequence is TGTGCCATCAGGGATAGTACGAGAGGGAACACTGAAGCTTTCTTT.

This clonotype appeared many times. The chain has TRBV20-1 and TRBJ1-5; the D is unclear. CDR3 size: 13 residues. Germline CDR1 reads DFQATT; CDR2 reads SNEGSKA (reference sequence). With 1 base removed from V and 3 bases from J, the gap between germline ends came to 7 bases. The CDR3 protein is CSARVGPNQPQHF. CDR3 nucleotide sequence: TGCAGTGCTAGAGTGGGCCCCAATCAGCCCCAGCATTTT.

This clonotype was seen more than once but under ten times. The chain employs TRBV3-1 and TRBJ2-1; TRBD2 agrees at 8 bases. The V segment lost 0 bases and the J segment 6 bases; nucleotides outside the gene matches: 4. CDR1 is LGHDT, CDR2 YNNKEL, per germline (reference sequence). The CDR3 runs to 15 residues. CDR3 nucleotides: TGTGCCAGCAGCCAAGAAGGACTAGCATTCAATGAGCAGTTCTTC. This translates into CASSQEGLAFNEQFF.

This clonotype was recorded many times. The rearrangement links TRBV28 to TRBJ1-4; maybe TRBD1 (5 bases). V was pared by 7 bases and J by 8 bases, with 20 bases between. Looked up from germline, CDR1 is MDHEN and CDR2 is SYDVKM. This CDR3 is built from 15 residues. The CDR3 sequence is CASTFDRDGWEKLFF. The CDR3 region has the DNA TGTGCCAGCACCTTCGACCGGGACGGATGGGAAAAACTGTTTTTT.

In its sample, this clonotype was seen a few times. The chain uses TRBV12-3 or TRBV12-4 and TRBJ1-1; D is ambiguous. The CDR3 is 12 amino acids. Trimming left V 3 bases short and J 11 bases short, with 13 bases between. The CDR3 DNA is TGTGCCAGCAGTTTCCTCTCCGGTGGGGCTTTCTTT. Encoded protein: CASSFLSGGAFF.